This TCR beta chain appears in the sequencing data of a study of T cell changes during pregnancy in multiple sclerosis. V was pared by 5 bases and J by 0 bases, with 6 bases of the junction left unmatched. Germline lookup yields CDR1 SGHTA and CDR2 FQGNSA. This CDR3 comprises 15 residues. The repertoire was sequenced with immunoSEQ multiplex PCR; TCRdb's copy has only in-frame clones and lacks some. The sample shows approximately 33,000 clones, 92% of them seen only once. V usage is TRBV7-2 and J usage is TRBJ2-7; 8 bases fit TRBD1. This receptor was obtained from a female donor with multiple sclerosis, enrolled in a pregnancy study. Material: CD4+ T cells from peripheral blood mononuclear cells, obtained after pregnancy. As DNA, the CDR3 is TGTGCCAGCAGCCGGACAGGGACCGTCTCCTACGAGCAGTACTTC. Residues: CASSRTGTVSYEQYF.